The 15 T cell receptor beta chains below all came from one sample that was sequenced in a study of CD4 and CD8 cells across lung adenocarcinoma regions. TCRdb fed the PCR reads into MiXCR, producing one record per CDR3 protein. The sample contains several thousand distinct CDR3 sequences, around 41% of which appear only once. Sample: CD4+ T cells from the margin of a lung tumor. The receptors here all came from a male donor with lung adenocarcinoma. The CD4 and CD8 labels of this study may be unreliable.

The chain uses TRBV6-1 and TRBJ1-4; 7 bases are shared with TRBD1. CDR1 MNHNS and CDR2 SASEGT come from the germline V gene. The V and J ends lost 6 bases and 6 bases, in that order; junction bases with no gene match: 7. CDR3 length: 14 amino acids. The CDR3 nucleotides are TGTGCCAGCAGGCAGGGGGGAGGAGATGAAAAACTGTTTTTT. Encoded protein: CASRQGGGDEKLFF.

This clonotype has a count of ten or more. Since a much larger clone is just one base distant, this may be a read error. This chain links TRBV6-5 with TRBJ2-1, with a weak D call TRBD1 (5 bases). The CDR3 sequence is 14 residues long. The germline V gene encodes CDR1 MNHEY and CDR2 SVGAGI. Between the trimmed V and J ends, which lost 2 bases and 13 bases, there was a span of 18 bases. CDR3 protein: CASSYQGVQETQFF. The CDR3 region has the DNA TGTGCCAGCAGTTACCAGGGCGTCCAAGAGACCCAGTTCTTC.

This clonotype appeared a few times. V is TRBV12-3 or TRBV12-4 and J is TRBJ2-3; D may be TRBD1 (5 bases). V shed 3 bases and J shed 4 bases, with 11 bases lying between them. This CDR3 is 14 amino acids long. CDR3 residues: CASSFSQGPDTQYF. The CDR3 region has the DNA TGTGCCAGCAGTTTTTCCCAGGGCCCAGATACGCAGTATTTT.

With respect to this clonotype: A junction boundary mismatches the germline segment, possibly from a read error. The J gene is TRBJ2-4, the V gene TRBV6-1; the D call may be TRBD1 or TRBD2 (5 bases each). This CDR3 has 15 residues. Germline V CDR1 and CDR2: MNHNS, SASEGT. The CDR3 loop is CASDSGQGAKNMQYF. As DNA, the CDR3 is TGTGCCAGCGATTCGGGGCAGGGAGCCAAAAATATGCAGTACTTT.

The chain employs TRBV10-1 and TRBJ2-3; a weak D match, TRBD2 (6 bases). The germline V and J ends were trimmed by 9 bases and 5 bases, with 21 bases remaining between them. The CDR3 is 15 amino acids. The germline gives CDR1 WNHNN, CDR2 SYGVQD (reference sequence). The CDR3 here is CARGRPCRDQDTQYF. The CDR3 coding sequence is TGCGCCAGGGGGAGGCCGTGCCGGGACCAAGATACGCAGTATTTT.

For this clonotype: Compared with germline, one end of the junction differs, possibly owing to a read error. This chain uses TRBV7-2 with TRBJ2-5; 8 nucleotides align to TRBD2. Germline CDR1 and CDR2: SGHTA and FQGNSA. The CDR3 is 17 residues long. As DNA, the CDR3 is TGTGCCAGCAGCTTAGGGGGCACTCTCGGGGGGGCCGACATCCAGAACTTC. This translates into CASSLGGTLGGADIQNF.

The V call is TRBV27, the J call TRBJ2-3, with a possible D match to TRBD2 (7 bases). The better agreement between TRBJ2-7 and the DNA end casts doubt on the J call. From germline, CDR1 is MNHEY and CDR2 SMNVEV (reference sequence). The CDR3 is 15 residues long. Here the CDR3 DNA reads TGTGCCAGCAGTTTATCTCGGGGGGCCAAGGATACGCAGTACTTC. Protein sequence: CASSLSRGAKDTQYF.

Note on this clonotype: A read error may account for a junction end that differs from germline. The chain links TRBV6-1 to TRBJ2-4; 13 bases agree with TRBD2. This CDR3 contains 19 residues. Germline-derived CDR1 and CDR2 are MNHNS and SASEGT. CDR3 coding DNA: TGTGCCAGCACCTCCGCGGGACTAGCGGGGATGAGAGCCAAAAACATGCAGTACTTT. As protein: CASTSAGLAGMRAKNMQYF.

This clonotype was observed many times. This chain connects TRBV10-3 to TRBJ2-3; 9 nucleotides match TRBD1. V dropped 7 bases and J dropped 3; count of bases not matched to a gene: 8. This CDR3 is built from 15 residues. Germline V lookup: CDR1 ENHRY, CDR2 SYGVKD. CDR3 amino acids: CAITGGQGRTDTQYF. DNA of the CDR3: TGTGCCATCACGGGGGGACAGGGTCGGACAGATACGCAGTATTTT.

Of note for this clonotype: An end of the junction differs from the germline gene, which may be a read error. V usage is TRBV6-5 and J usage is TRBJ2-4; TRBD2 is a possible D gene (5 bases). This CDR3 is built from 17 residues. Germline V gives CDR1 MNHEY, CDR2 SVGAGI. The CDR3 sequence: CASSNVPAGCGTNMQYF. For the CDR3, the DNA is TGTGCCAGCAGTAACGTCCCGGCGGGTTGTGGCACAAATATGCAGTATTTC.

This clonotype was counted many times. The chain carries TRBV6-1 and TRBJ2-2; a weak D match, TRBD2 (7 bases). Trimming pared 4 bases from V and 5 bases from J, leaving 20 bases between. The CDR3 runs to 17 residues. Germline V CDR1 and CDR2: MNHNS, SASEGT. In DNA form, the CDR3 reads TGTGCCAGCAGTGGGACGAGGGGGGGGGCGCCTACCGGGGAGCTGTTTTTT. Translating gives CASSGTRGGAPTGELFF.

This clonotype qualifies as medium-sized. This CDR3 reads CASSGLGANYGYTF. CDR3 bases: TGTGCCAGCAGTGGATTAGGGGCTAACTATGGCTACACCTTC. The rearrangement joins TRBV27 to TRBJ1-2; D may be TRBD1 (5 bases). Germline-derived CDR1 and CDR2 are MNHEY and SMNVEV (reference sequence). The CDR3 is made up of 14 amino acids. Trimming stripped 5 bases from V and 0 bases from J, with 10 bases between.

As to this clonotype: The junction departs from the called germline gene at one end, perhaps through a read error. The chain recombines TRBV6-1 with TRBJ2-4; D assignment may be TRBD1 or TRBD2 (5 bases each). The CDR3 length is 15 residues. Germline V lookup: CDR1 MNHNS, CDR2 SASEGT. The chain's CDR3 is CASRRDPARFDIQYF. The CDR3 DNA sequence: TGTGCCAGCAGGAGGGACCCCGCCAGGTTTGACATTCAGTACTTT.

The J gene is TRBJ2-1, the V gene TRBV6-1; TRBD1 might be the D (6 bases). The CDR3 totals 14 residues. V shed 6 bases and J shed 10 bases, with 19 bases lying between them. The germline CDR1 and CDR2 sequences are MNHNS and SASEGT. The CDR3 here is CASRDSTEGWEQFF. The DNA of the CDR3 is TGTGCCAGCAGGGACAGTACTGAAGGGTGGGAGCAGTTCTTC.

This clonotype is judged medium-sized. The chain combines TRBV6-1 with TRBJ2-1, with D perhaps matching TRBD2 (6 bases). This CDR3 is 15 amino acids long. Per germline, CDR1 MNHNS and CDR2 SASEGT. V lost 3 bases and J lost 1, with 10 bases in between. As DNA, the CDR3 is TGTGCCAGCAGTGAGGCGGGACCATCCTACAATGAGCAGTTCTTC. Residues: CASSEAGPSYNEQFF.